A single sample is the source of the 13 T cell receptor beta chains below, sequenced in a study of monozygotic twins with inflammatory bowel disease. From its re-call of the 5' RACE reads, TCRdb lists each CDR3 protein once, without DNA. The sample data list approximately 330,000 distinct CDR3 sequences. The sequencing input was blood. The receptors shown here come from a human donor with ulcerative colitis or Crohn's disease, or a healthy co-twin of an affected twin (not recorded which).

CDR3 sequence: CSAFGASGEYEQFF. This chain links TRBV20-1 with TRBJ2-1; TCRdb indicates TRBD2, and absent DNA this call remains unverified. CDR1 is DFQATT, CDR2 SNEGSKA, per germline (reference sequence). The CDR3 spans 14 residues.

This chain uses TRBV27 with TRBJ2-2; absent DNA, TCRdb's TRBD1 call cannot be checked. The CDR3 has 15 residues. Looked up from germline, CDR1 is MNHEY and CDR2 is SMNVEV (reference sequence). CDR3 residues: CASKFGGRGTGELFF.

This rearrangement joins TRBV11-2 to TRBJ2-3; TCRdb outputs TRBD2, but without DNA this stays unchecked. Germline lookup yields CDR1 SGHAT and CDR2 FQNNGV. The CDR3 has 15 amino acids. The CDR3 reads CASSLPRGVGDTQYF. Based on the CDR3 plus reference TRBV11-2 and TRBJ2-3, the full variable domain is EAGVAQSPRYKIIEKRQSVAFWCNPISGHATLYWYQQILGQGPKLLIQFQNNGVVDDSQLPKDRFSAERLKGVDSTLKIQPAKLEDSAVYLCASSLPRGVGDTQYFGPGTRLTVL.

This chain links TRBV5-1 with TRBJ1-4; TCRdb names TRBD1, which stays unverified in the absence of DNA. Germline loops: CDR1 SGHRS, CDR2 YFSETQ. The CDR3 runs 14 residues. CDR3 loop: CASSRSGTDEKLFF.

The V call is TRBV5-1, the J call TRBJ2-7; TCRdb calls TRBD2, which cannot be checked without DNA. Germline V gene data show CDR1 as SGHRS and CDR2 as YFSETQ. The CDR3 consists of 17 residues. CDR3 region: CASSLETSGGLSYEQYF.

This chain links TRBV30 with TRBJ2-4. The CDR3 covers 11 residues. Germline assignment: CDR1 GTSNPN and CDR2 SVGIG (reference sequence). Here the CDR3 reads CAWTDKNIQYF.

The chain has TRBV4-1 and TRBJ2-7. The germline V gene has CDR1 MGHRA and CDR2 YSYEKL. The CDR3 totals 18 residues. This CDR3 reads CASSQDLPQQSTSYEQYF.

V and J are TRBV7-2 and TRBJ2-2. CDR3 length: 16 residues. CDR1 SGHTA and CDR2 FQGNSA come from the germline V gene. The CDR3 reads CASSFSFTTNTGELFF.

This rearrangement joins TRBV5-6 to TRBJ2-7; TCRdb names TRBD2, which stays unverified in the absence of DNA. Per the germline V gene, CDR1 is SGHDT and CDR2 is YYEEEE. The CDR3 spans 13 residues. This CDR3 reads CASSLGPPYEQYF.

J is TRBJ1-5 and V is TRBV20-1; TCRdb returns TRBD1, unconfirmable since there is no DNA. The CDR3 has 14 residues. From germline, CDR1 is DFQATT and CDR2 SNEGSKA (reference sequence). CDR3 loop: CSARATGGHQPQHF.

The chain couples TRBV3-1 to TRBJ1-6. The CDR3 is 13 amino acids. Germline assignment: CDR1 LGHDT and CDR2 YNNKEL (reference sequence). The CDR3 is CASSQDGNSPLHF. The variable domain in full, with the rest retrieved from reference TRBV3-1 and TRBJ1-6, is DTAVSQTPKYLVTQMGNDKSIKCEQNLGHDTMYWYKQDSKKFLKIMFSYNNKELIINETVPNRFSPKSPDKAHLNLHINSLELGDSAVYFCASSQDGNSPLHFGNGTRLTVT.

The chain uses TRBV20-1 and TRBJ1-3. CDR3 length equals 12 residues. Germline V gene sequence: CDR1 DFQATT, CDR2 SNEGSKA (reference sequence). The CDR3 protein is CSARGPGNTIYF.

V and J are TRBV11-3 and TRBJ2-5; the TRBD1 assignment by TCRdb is unverifiable without DNA. Looked up from germline, CDR1 is SGHNT and CDR2 is YENEEA. The CDR3 is 16 amino acids. CDR3: CASSKGVMDRGETQYF.